This is a list of T cell receptor beta chains from one sample in a study of T cell repertoires in cytomegalovirus infection. In TCRdb, the reads were re-called with MiXCR into one record per CDR3 protein. The data hold hundreds of thousands of distinct CDR3 sequences, with around 35% observed a single time. These receptors have no identified antigens. The specimen was cultured PBMCs, collected from culture after CMV antigen stimulation. The receptors shown here come from a human donor in good health (CMV status not recorded). Some clones in this sample may be carry-over from other donors' samples. The CDR3 runs from the conserved cysteine through the conserved F or W. The D gene is left open where the match is weak. For some rows the clone size is stated as once, few or many, or as a class when expanded; others skip it.

d_call	clone_size	j_call	cdr3_length	v_call	cdr3_nt	cdr3_aa
TRBD2	.	TRBJ2-1	17	TRBV6-2/TRBV6-3	TGTGCCAGCAGTTACACCTCCGGGACTAGCGGAGGCAATGAGCAGTTCTTC	CASSYTSGTSGGNEQFF
TRBD1	few	TRBJ2-3	18	TRBV28	TGTGCCAGCAGTAGGCCGGGATATAGGGGGCGCAGGGCAGATACGCAGTATTTT	CASSRPGYRGRRADTQYF
.	.	TRBJ1-1	15	TRBV4-2	TGTGCCAGCAGCCAAGATCGGGGGTCGAACACTGAAGCTTTCTTT	CASSQDRGSNTEAFF
.	.	TRBJ1-1	14	TRBV19	TGTGCCAGTTCCAAGATAACAGTGAACACTGAAGCTTTCTTT	CASSKITVNTEAFF
.	few	TRBJ2-2	14	TRBV10-3	TGTGCCATCAGTGAGAGGGGTGGCACCGGGGAGCTGTTTTTT	CAISERGGTGELFF
.	few	TRBJ2-2	14	TRBV6-2/TRBV6-3	TGTGCCAGCAGACCGAGCGGAACCACCGGGGAGCTGTTTTTT	CASRPSGTTGELFF
.	.	TRBJ2-3	13	TRBV12-3/TRBV12-4	TGTGCCAGCAGCCGACTGGTCACAGATACGCAGTATTTT	CASSRLVTDTQYF
.	few	TRBJ1-3	15	TRBV30	TGTGCCTGTACCGGGAACAGTAACTCTGGAAACACCATATATTTT	CACTGNSNSGNTIYF
TRBD2	few	TRBJ2-7	14	TRBV20-1	TGCAGTGCCCCCGGACTAGCGGGCAACTACGAGCAGTACTTC	CSAPGLAGNYEQYF
TRBD2	few	TRBJ2-2	18	TRBV10-3	TGTGCCATCAGTGATAGCGGGAGAGTCCAAACGAACACCGGGGAGCTGTTTTTT	CAISDSGRVQTNTGELFF
.	few	TRBJ1-1	10	TRBV29-1	TGCAGCGTTGAGAGGGGGGACGCTTTCTTT	CSVERGDAFF
.	few	TRBJ2-3	16	TRBV7-2	TGTGCCAGCAGCTTAGATCATGCTAGCGCCTCAGATACGCAGTATTTT	CASSLDHASASDTQYF
TRBD2	few	TRBJ2-3	17	TRBV4-1	TGCGCCAGCAGCCAAGATGGGAGCGGGAGAGGGCCGGATACGCAGTATTTT	CASSQDGSGRGPDTQYF
.	few	TRBJ2-7	13	TRBV12-3/TRBV12-4	TGTGCCAGCAGTTTAAAGGGAGATGGCGAGCAGTACTTC	CASSLKGDGEQYF
.	.	TRBJ2-5	12	TRBV28	TGTGCCAGTAGGGGTTGGCAAGAGACCCAGTACTTC	CASRGWQETQYF
.	.	TRBJ1-1	14	TRBV7-9	TGTGCCAGCAGCCGAGGGGGAGGTCCCACTGAAGCTTTCTTT	CASSRGGGPTEAFF
TRBD1	.	TRBJ1-1	16	TRBV7-2	TGTGCCAGCAGCCCCGGACAGGGAATATCGAACTCTGAAGCTTTCTTT	CASSPGQGISNSEAFF
.	many	TRBJ1-6	18	TRBV7-2	TGTGCCAGCAGCTATTCGGGACACTCGAGCTCCTATAATTCACCCCTCCACTTT	CASSYSGHSSSYNSPLHF